This TCR beta chain was sequenced in a study of CD8 T cells in Susac syndrome. Turning to the study itself: Sequenced Susac syndrome patients included five or six with active disease and fewer than 10 who were in remission. Blood was drawn from patients with Susac syndrome. At that point, they were therapy-naive, on corticosteroids, or on intravenous immunoglobulin alone.

After extraction with the RNeasy kit, 0.5 to 1 ug of the RNA was reverse transcribed using random hexamers. TCRdb re-analysed the immunoSEQ multiplex PCR reads in MiXCR, keeping a single row per CDR3 protein. The repertoire holds about 190,000 distinct CDR3 sequences, with 95% as singletons. CDR3 length: 16 residues. V was pared by 3 bases and J by 10 bases, with 11 bases of the junction left unmatched. Germline assignment: CDR1 SGHRS and CDR2 YFSETQ. Sequencing of TCR beta was performed on blood CD8+ T cells and on blood CD4+ T cells. The TCR sequence derives from a human donor with Susac syndrome. Source material: CD8+ T cells from PBMCs. V and J are TRBV5-1 and TRBJ1-6; 9 nucleotides align to TRBD1. The CDR3 region is CASSSWTGAVASPLHF. In DNA form, the CDR3 reads TGCGCCAGCAGCTCCTGGACAGGGGCAGTGGCATCACCCCTCCACTTT.